The sequence of this T cell receptor (beta chain) was determined in a study of blood T cells in healthy people across ages. In the case of this clonotype: What it binds is unknown.

Study-wide results and caveats: The long-lived group displayed more naive CD4+ cells, plus higher diversity, than the aged donors did. It was not known whether donors were CMV positive (a possible confounder of expanded clonotype changes).

Germline CDR1 and CDR2: MNHNS and SASEGT. Deletions cut 4 bases from V and 10 bases from J, with 9 bases between. The CDR3 has 11 amino acids. It was with a sample-barcoded 5' primer and a J-beta primer mix that a second PCR of roughly 7 to 12 cycles was run. Every cDNA molecule carried a tag from a template-switch adaptor bearing 12 random nucleotides. CDR3-containing paired-end reads numbering at least 2.5 million came from each sample. TCRdb recomputed calls from the 5' RACE reads with MiXCR, one row per CDR3 protein. The table has approximately 400,000 distinct CDR3 sequences, about 55% seen once.

The sequence was obtained from a man in his sixties in good health. V usage is TRBV6-1 and J usage is TRBJ2-3, with D perhaps TRBD1 (5 bases). Specimen: blood. CDR3 sequence: CASSVEGAQYF. The CDR3, as DNA: TGTGCCAGCAGTGTGGAAGGGGCGCAGTATTTT.